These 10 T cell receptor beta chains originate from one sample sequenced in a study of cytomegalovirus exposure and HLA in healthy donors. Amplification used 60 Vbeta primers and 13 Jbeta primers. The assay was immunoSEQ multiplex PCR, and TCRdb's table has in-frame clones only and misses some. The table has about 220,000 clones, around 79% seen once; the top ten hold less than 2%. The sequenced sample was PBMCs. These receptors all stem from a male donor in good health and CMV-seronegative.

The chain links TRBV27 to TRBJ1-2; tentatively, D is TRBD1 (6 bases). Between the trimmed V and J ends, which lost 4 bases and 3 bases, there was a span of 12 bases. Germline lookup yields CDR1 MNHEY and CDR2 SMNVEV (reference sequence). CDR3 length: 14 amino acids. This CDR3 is CASSSRGGDYGYTF. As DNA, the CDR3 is TGTGCCAGCAGTTCCCGAGGGGGGGACTATGGCTACACCTTC.

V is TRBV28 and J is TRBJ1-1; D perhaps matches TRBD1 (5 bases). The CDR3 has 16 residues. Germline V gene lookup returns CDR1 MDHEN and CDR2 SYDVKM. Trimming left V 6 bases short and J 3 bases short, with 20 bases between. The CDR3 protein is CASRLRPQGADTEAFF. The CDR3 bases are TGTGCCAGCAGGCTAAGGCCCCAGGGCGCGGACACTGAAGCTTTCTTT.

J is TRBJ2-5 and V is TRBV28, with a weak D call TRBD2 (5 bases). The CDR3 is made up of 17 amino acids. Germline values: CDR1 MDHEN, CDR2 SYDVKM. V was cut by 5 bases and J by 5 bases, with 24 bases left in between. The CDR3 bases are TGTGCCAGCAGTCCTCTCGAGTTAGAGTTCGGGAAGGAGACCCAGTACTTC. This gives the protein CASSPLELEFGKETQYF.

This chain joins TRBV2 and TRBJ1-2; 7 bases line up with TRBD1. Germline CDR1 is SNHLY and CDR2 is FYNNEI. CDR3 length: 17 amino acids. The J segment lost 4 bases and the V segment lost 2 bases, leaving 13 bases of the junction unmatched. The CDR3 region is CASSEMAGGSRVYGYTF. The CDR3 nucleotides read TGTGCCAGCAGTGAAATGGCAGGGGGTTCCAGAGTCTATGGCTACACCTTC.

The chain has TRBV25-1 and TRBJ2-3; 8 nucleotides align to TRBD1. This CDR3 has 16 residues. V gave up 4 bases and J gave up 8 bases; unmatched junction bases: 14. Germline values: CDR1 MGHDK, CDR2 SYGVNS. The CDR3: CASSAPRTGRPGTQYF. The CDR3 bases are TGTGCCAGCAGTGCCCCCCGGACAGGGAGGCCTGGTACGCAGTATTTT. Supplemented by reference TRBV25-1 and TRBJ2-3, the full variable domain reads EADIYQTPRYLVIGTGKKITLECSQTMGHDKMYWYQQDPGMELHLIHYSYGVNSTEKGDLSSESTVSRIRTEHFPLTLESARPSHTSQYLCASSAPRTGRPGTQYFGPGTRLTVL.

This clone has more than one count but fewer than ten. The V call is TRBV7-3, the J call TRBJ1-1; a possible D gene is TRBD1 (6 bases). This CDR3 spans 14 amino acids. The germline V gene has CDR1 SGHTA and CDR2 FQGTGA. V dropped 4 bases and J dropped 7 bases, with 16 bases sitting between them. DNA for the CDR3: TGTGCCAGCAGCTGGGACAAATTTAACGGTGAAGCTTTCTTT. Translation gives CASSWDKFNGEAFF.

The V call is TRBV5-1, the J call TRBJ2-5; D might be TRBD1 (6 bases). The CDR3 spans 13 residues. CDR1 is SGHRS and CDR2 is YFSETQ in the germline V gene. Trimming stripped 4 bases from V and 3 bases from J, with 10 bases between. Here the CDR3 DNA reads TGCGCCAGCAGCCAGTACAGGGAAGAGACCCAGTACTTC. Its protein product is CASSQYREETQYF.

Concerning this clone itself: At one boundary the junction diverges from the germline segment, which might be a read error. For the CDR3, the DNA is TGTTCCAGCAGCGAGACTAGCGGGACGGATGAGCAGTTCTTC. This codes for CSSSETSGTDEQFF. The rearrangement uses TRBV7-9 and TRBJ2-1; 11 bases fit TRBD2. The CDR3 covers 14 residues. Germline values: CDR1 SEHNR, CDR2 FQNEAQ (reference sequence).

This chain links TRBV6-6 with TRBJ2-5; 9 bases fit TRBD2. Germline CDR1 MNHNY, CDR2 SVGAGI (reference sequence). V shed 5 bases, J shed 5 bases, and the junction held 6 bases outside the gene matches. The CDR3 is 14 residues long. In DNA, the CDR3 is TGTGCCAGCAGTCAAGGGACTAGCATGGAGACCCAGTACTTC. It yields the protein CASSQGTSMETQYF.

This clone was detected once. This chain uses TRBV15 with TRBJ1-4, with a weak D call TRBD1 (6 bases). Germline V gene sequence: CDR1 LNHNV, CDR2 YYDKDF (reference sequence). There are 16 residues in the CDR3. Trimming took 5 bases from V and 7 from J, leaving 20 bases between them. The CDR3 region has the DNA TGTGCCACCAGCGAGCGGCCAGAGGGGGAGGGTGAAAAACTGTTTTTT. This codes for CATSERPEGEGEKLFF.